The clone carrying this T cell receptor beta chain appeared a few times. The CDR3 is 15 residues long. V dropped 4 bases and J dropped 3; count of bases not matched to a gene: 6. Germline CDR1 is SGHDN and CDR2 is FVKESK. These data originate in a study of blood T cell repertoires in COVID-19. At the level of the study: Material from acute and convalescent COVID-19 was sourced from the United States, Italy and Spain. PBMCs, B-cell-depleted T cells, or T cells provided the cDNA or gDNA that made up the material.

Original handling: Scientists estimated how many nucleated cells there were by amplifying reference gene primers. The method was immunoSEQ multiplex PCR; TCRdb's version includes in-frame clones alone and lacks a portion of them. V and J calls plus clone size are reproduced from that table; the DNA served to infer D and trimming. The sample shows about 46,000 clones, 80% to 90% of them seen only once. The sample taken for sequencing was peripheral blood. The sequence derives from a human donor with active COVID-19. The donor label of this sample is uncertain. The chain carries TRBV14 and TRBJ1-2; 9 bases are a match to TRBD1. CDR3 loop: CASSRGTGMDYGYTF. The CDR3 coding sequence is TGTGCCAGCAGCCGAGGGACAGGGATGGACTATGGCTACACCTTC. Full variable domain (rest looked up from reference TRBV14 and TRBJ1-2): EAGVTQFPSHSVIEKGQTVTLRCDPISGHDNLYWYRRVMGKEIKFLLHFVKESKQDESGMPNNRFLAERTGGTYSTLKVQPAELEDSGVYFCASSRGTGMDYGYTFGSGTRLTVV.